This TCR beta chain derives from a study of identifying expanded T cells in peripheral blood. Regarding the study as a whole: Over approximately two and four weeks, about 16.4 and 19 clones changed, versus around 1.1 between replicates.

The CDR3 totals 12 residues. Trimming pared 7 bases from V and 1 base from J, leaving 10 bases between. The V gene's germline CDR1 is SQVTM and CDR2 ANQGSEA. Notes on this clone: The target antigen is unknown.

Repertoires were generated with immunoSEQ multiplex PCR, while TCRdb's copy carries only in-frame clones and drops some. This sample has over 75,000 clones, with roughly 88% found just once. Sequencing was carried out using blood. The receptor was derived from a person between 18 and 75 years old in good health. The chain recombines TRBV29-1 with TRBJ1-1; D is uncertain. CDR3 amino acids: CSDATENTEAFF. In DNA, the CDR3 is TGCAGCGACGCGACGGAGAACACTGAAGCTTTCTTT.